Listed below are T cell receptor beta chains from one sample, sequenced in a study of T cell repertoires in cytomegalovirus infection. Each CDR3 protein is one row after TCRdb ran MiXCR on the reads. The sample yields some 110,000 distinct CDR3 sequences, roughly a tenth seen once. For these receptors, no antigen is known. What was sequenced was PBMCs, sequenced either directly or after in vitro stimulation (not recorded which). The receptors were gathered from a human donor in good health (CMV status not recorded). Some clones in this sample may be carry-over from other donors' samples. The CDR3 runs from the conserved cysteine through the conserved F or W. Each record gives: J gene, clone size, V gene, D gene, CDR3 DNA, CDR3 protein. The D gene is left open where the match is weak. The size entry is marked missing in some rows and otherwise reads once, few, many or a size class.

>TRBJ2-2|few|TRBV5-5|NA
TGTGCCAGCAAAAAGGGGGGGGCCGCGCAGGCCACCGGGGAGCTGTTTTTT
CASKKGGAAQATGELFF
>TRBJ2-1|few|TRBV19|TRBD2
TGTGCCAGTAGTCCGGGACTAGCGGGAGCGGGTGAGCAGTTCTTC
CASSPGLAGAGEQFF
>TRBJ1-3|NA|TRBV19|NA
TGTGCCAGTAGTTCGGAAGGGGGGAGCACCATATATTTT
CASSSEGGSTIYF
>TRBJ2-2|many|TRBV19|TRBD2
TGTGCCAGTAGTAAGCGGGAACGCGGGGAGCTGTTTTTT
CASSKRERGELFF
>TRBJ2-1|many|TRBV5-4|TRBD1
TGTGCCAGCAGCACTAACCGACAGGGTTATGAGCAGTTCTTC
CASSTNRQGYEQFF
>TRBJ1-1|few|TRBV4-3|NA
TGCGCCAGCAGCCATCTTGGGGGAGAAGCTTTCTTT
CASSHLGGEAFF
>TRBJ1-3|many|TRBV28|TRBD1
TGTGCCAGCAGCTTAGGGACAGGGATCGGAAACACCATATATTTT
CASSLGTGIGNTIYF
>TRBJ2-3|many|TRBV7-9|NA
TGTGCCAGCAGCTTATTAGATACGCAGTATTTT
CASSLLDTQYF
>TRBJ2-2|many|TRBV6-5|NA
TGTGCCAGCAGTTACTTCGGCCCCCCCGGGGAGCTGTTTTTT
CASSYFGPPGELFF
>TRBJ1-5|many|TRBV7-8|NA
TGTGCCAGCAGCTTCGGGGTAGCTCCTCAGCCCCAGCATTTT
CASSFGVAPQPQHF
>TRBJ2-1|NA|TRBV6-6|NA
TGTGCCAGCAGCCCCAGAAGCGGATCCTACAATGAGCAGTTCTTC
CASSPRSGSYNEQFF
>TRBJ2-1|NA|TRBV11-2|NA
TGTGCCAGCAGCTTTTCTGGAGGGAGAGACAATGAGCAGTTCTTC
CASSFSGGRDNEQFF
>TRBJ2-2|many|TRBV11-2|NA
TGTGCCAGCAGCGACACCGGGGCCGGGGGCACCGGGGAGCTGTTTTTT
CASSDTGAGGTGELFF
>TRBJ1-2|NA|TRBV7-8|NA
TGTGCCAGCAGCTTAGGTGATCGCGTGGGCTACAACTTC
CASSLGDRVGYNF
>TRBJ1-5|few|TRBV4-1|TRBD1
TGCGCCAGCAGCCAAGATAGAACAGGGGTTTTTTCTCAGCCCCAGCATTTT
CASSQDRTGVFSQPQHF
>TRBJ1-5|many|TRBV7-2|TRBD1
TGTGCCAGCAGCTCCCGGGACAGGGGACCCAATCAGCCCCAGCATTTT
CASSSRDRGPNQPQHF
>TRBJ2-6|many|TRBV12-3/TRBV12-4|NA
TGTGCCAGCACCTCGGGGTGGGGGGTTGGTGGGGCCAACGTCCTGACTTTC
CASTSGWGVGGANVLTF
>TRBJ2-1|many|TRBV27|NA
TGTGCCAGCAGTTTCCGGAGGACGGGCTACTGGGAGCAGTTCTTC
CASSFRRTGYWEQFF
>TRBJ2-1|NA|TRBV7-6|NA
TGTGCCAGCAGCAAGGGACCGACCTCCTACAATGAGCAGTTCTTC
CASSKGPTSYNEQFF
>TRBJ1-5|NA|TRBV25-1|NA
TGTGCCAGCAGTGAATTCGATCAGCCCCAGCATTTT
CASSEFDQPQHF
>TRBJ2-7|few|TRBV28|NA
TGTGCCAGCAAGGCAGGTGACCTACATTACGAGCAGTACTTC
CASKAGDLHYEQYF
>TRBJ2-1|many|TRBV7-2|TRBD2
TGTGCCAGCAGCTTAACTAGCGGACTTTACAATGAGCAGTTCTTC
CASSLTSGLYNEQFF
>TRBJ2-5|NA|TRBV15|NA
TGTGCCACCACCGATGCCAGGGCGGGGTCAGAGACCCAGTACTTC
CATTDARAGSETQYF